Listed here is a single T cell receptor beta chain. Unmatched junction bases numbered 4, after V lost 4 bases and J lost 9 bases. Germline V gene sequence: CDR1 SGHNT, CDR2 YYREEE (reference sequence). There are 14 residues in the CDR3. The data were produced by immunoSEQ multiplex PCR, yet TCRdb's version contains in-frame clones alone and is incomplete. This sample carries around 120,000 clones, 86% of them seen once, and the ten largest clones take roughly 18%. This sample was taken from a study of T cell responses to AZD1222 COVID-19 vaccine. The chain links TRBV5-4 to TRBJ2-1; 13 bases are a match to TRBD2. The receptor's source is an adult who received the AZD1222 COVID-19 vaccine. Sequenced here: peripheral blood, sampled 28 days after the second AZD1222 dose. The CDR3 bases are TGTGCCAGCAGCCCGGGACTAGCGGGGTTTGAGCAGTTCTTC. Amino acids: CASSPGLAGFEQFF.